This TCR beta chain was recorded in a study of T cell responses to AZD1222 COVID-19 vaccine (dated by TCRdb to the early 2020s). Study-wide context: AZD1222 recipients given second doses at about 4 weeks or at about 12 weeks were pooled, since spike-specific TCR depth and breadth were not found to differ between the two schedules. Enrollment into the trials was organized by age into subgroups of 18-55, 56-69 and 70-plus years, and those subgroups contained roughly 160, 29 and 62 TCR-sequenced participants, respectively. A total of more than 230 trial participants underwent TCR sequencing, of whom 207 received two doses of AZD1222 and about 25 received two doses of the MenACWY control vaccine.

Per the publication, the time point label means: baseline before first vaccination. Vaccinee samples came from UK trials COV001 and COV002, including a single-blind randomized controlled phase 2/3 trial of AZD1222 (ChAdOx1 nCoV-19) in healthy adults. For TCRbeta chain sequencing, PBMC samples were collected from trial participants at day 0 and at day 28 after the second dose. With respect to this clone: No antigen is known for it. Base qualities are not recorded, but no much larger clone differs from it by a single base.

V drops 3 bases and J drops 0 bases, leaving 15 bases in between. The CDR3 numbers 16 residues from cysteine through phenylalanine. Just the 48-base CDR3 DNA is kept, in frame starting at base 1. Via the germline V gene, CDR1 is MNHNS and CDR2 SASEGT. The CDR3 regions of human TCRbeta chains were analyzed by immunosequencing. The authors' pipeline ran thus. Repertoire TCRs were checked for matches against a reference library of SARS-CoV-2-specific TCRs that had been generated using the MIRA antigen-specificity platform. Breadth was defined as the fraction of unique TCRs that were SARS-CoV-2-associated, and depth was defined as the fraction of total T cells that were SARS-CoV-2-associated. Using the MIRA data, every spike-specific TCR was mapped to the spike region that the TCR reacted to and assigned to either a CD4 or a CD8 class. Log10-transformed breadth and depth values were compared by one-way ANOVA with Sidak's multiple comparisons tests. TCRdb limited this immuneACCESS table to in-frame rearrangements with V and J called. A share of clones is missing; checked studies link under half to unresolved V genes, and the rest is unexplained. V and J calls plus clone size are reproduced from that table; the DNA served to infer D and trimming. In this sample the table shows 95,000 to 150,000 clones, around 82% of which occur a single time. Together, the top ten hold 5% to 7% of the sample.

General findings and caveats noted by the study authors: Because no samples from the day 14 peak response were available, repertoires could be characterized only after the peak T cell response. Most participants were white British and females outnumbered males, and the authors suggested that clonal diversity may have been underestimated. In the small 56-69-year group, the increase in depth fell short of significance, most likely because of low power. Reportedly, almost half of the unique spike-specific TCRs recognized epitopes lying outside the regions that are mutated in the B.1.351 and B.1.1.7 variants. Vaccine-associated CD4 TCRs spanned the whole spike protein, with dominant responses in regions 160-218 and 743-854. Only 5 to 7 AZD1222 recipients were SARS-CoV-2 seropositive at baseline, limiting conclusions about previously exposed vaccinees. After two AZD1222 doses, both the breadth and the depth of spike-specific TCRs were significantly higher than at day 0 and than in MenACWY recipients.

Sequencing was performed on peripheral blood, taken on day 0 of AZD1222 vaccination. The receptor comes from an adult in good health. The chain links TRBV6-1 with TRBJ2-7; TRBD2 could be the D gene, as 6 bases match. CDR3 protein: CASSDLGGVSSYEQYF. At the DNA level, the sequence is TGTGCCAGCAGTGATCTGGGCGGGGTCAGCTCCTACGAGCAGTACTTC.